Following are 31 T cell receptor beta chains from one sample sequenced in a study of molecular identifiers for immune sequencing clone quantification. A single record per CDR3 protein comes from TCRdb applying MiXCR to the PCR reads. This table has about 510,000 distinct CDR3 sequences, 20% to 25% appearing once. Material: naive CD8+ T cells from blood, with Jurkat cell RNA spiked in. Documented subset: FACS-sorted CD8+CD4-CCR7+CD45RA+ naive T cells. Receptor source: a human donor in good health. Some libraries in this study had Jurkat cell RNA spiked in.

This clonotype showed up many times. V gene TRBV30 combines with J gene TRBJ2-7; D is possibly TRBD1 or TRBD2 (5 bases each). The CDR3 is 15 residues long. The germline V gene has CDR1 GTSNPN and CDR2 SVGIG (reference sequence). Trimming removed 2 bases from V and 7 bases from J, with 21 bases in between. CDR3 region: CAWSKTGRGAGEQYF. The CDR3 DNA reads TGTGCCTGGAGTAAGACCGGAAGAGGGGCAGGGGAGCAGTACTTC.

This clonotype was counted many times. In DNA, the CDR3 is TGTGCCAGCAGCTTAGAGTATAGAAGCACAGATACGCAGTATTTT. Residues: CASSLEYRSTDTQYF. The genes are TRBV7-2 and TRBJ2-3; D gene ambiguous. The CDR3 runs to 15 residues. V was trimmed by 1 base and J by 0 bases, leaving 8 bases between them. Looked up from germline, CDR1 is SGHTA and CDR2 is FQGNSA.

This clonotype was seen at least ten times. The CDR3 bases are TGTGCCAGCAGCCAAGTCTACAGCTACGAGCAGTACTTC. Translation: CASSQVYSYEQYF. The gene calls are TRBV14 and TRBJ2-7, with no clear D. This CDR3 is built from 13 residues. Germline values: CDR1 SGHDN, CDR2 FVKESK. Trimming took 1 base from V and 3 from J, leaving 7 bases between them.

V and J are TRBV20-1 and TRBJ2-7; TRBD2 matches at 7 bases. Germline loops: CDR1 DFQATT, CDR2 SNEGSKA (reference sequence). The CDR3 contains 13 residues. V lost 3 bases to trimming and J lost 4 bases; unmatched junction nucleotides: 6. The CDR3 DNA sequence: TGCAGTGCTAGTGTCCGGGAGGCGTACGAGCAGTACTTC. It codes for CSASVREAYEQYF.

This clonotype was detected a few times. V is TRBV12-3 or TRBV12-4 and J is TRBJ2-5, with TRBD1 matching over 9 bases. V shed 5 bases and J 7 bases; nucleotides not matched to a gene: 8. The CDR3 covers 14 residues. This chain's CDR3 is CASSPRQGVVTQYF. The DNA of the CDR3 is TGTGCCAGCAGTCCTAGACAGGGGGTTGTGACCCAGTACTTC.

This clonotype was seen repeatedly, ten times or more. The chain is built from TRBV12-5 and TRBJ1-5; D gene ambiguous. V lost 6 bases to trimming and J lost 0 bases, with 3 bases between them. The germline V gene encodes CDR1 LGHNT and CDR2 FRNRAP. The CDR3 covers 12 residues. In DNA, the CDR3 is TGTGCTAGTGGATATAGCAATCAGCCCCAGCATTTT. Translating it yields CASGYSNQPQHF.

V and J are TRBV13 and TRBJ2-3; 13 bases map to TRBD2. This CDR3 has 16 residues. Trimming cost V 5 bases and J 3 bases; bases outside gene matches: 5. Germline CDR1 PRHDT, CDR2 FYEKMQ (reference sequence). The CDR3 nucleotides read TGTGCCAGCAGCACTTTACTAGCGGGAGGGACAGATACGCAGTATTTT. This encodes CASSTLLAGGTDTQYF.

The chain recombines TRBV20-1 with TRBJ2-7, with 7 bases identical to TRBD1. Looked up from germline, CDR1 is DFQATT and CDR2 is SNEGSKA (reference sequence). CDR3 length: 15 residues. Germline trimming cut 0 bases from V and 5 bases from J; bases unmatched to any gene: 10. The CDR3 region has the DNA TGCAGTGCTAGAGAAATCGGACAGGTGGGCGACGAGCAGTACTTC. It specifies CSAREIGQVGDEQYF.

This clonotype was observed many times. The V call is TRBV7-9, the J call TRBJ2-5; possible D gene TRBD2, 6 bases. The CDR3 sequence is 17 residues long. Germline V gene sequence: CDR1 SEHNR, CDR2 FQNEAQ (reference sequence). V was cut by 5 bases and J by 2 bases, with 21 bases left in between. The CDR3 sequence: CASSTDRLGLEQETQYF. In DNA form, the CDR3 reads TGTGCCAGCAGCACCGACCGACTGGGACTGGAACAAGAGACCCAGTACTTC.

The chain has TRBV14 and TRBJ2-5; D remains ambiguous. CDR1 is SGHDN and CDR2 is FVKESK in the germline V gene. The V end lost 0 bases, the J end lost 2 bases, and 7 bases lay between the germline ends. The CDR3 sequence is 14 residues long. For the CDR3, the DNA is TGTGCCAGCAGCCAAGATTACAGACAAGAGACCCAGTACTTC. Translation gives CASSQDYRQETQYF. Complete variable domain (other parts from reference TRBV14 and TRBJ2-5): EAGVTQFPSHSVIEKGQTVTLRCDPISGHDNLYWYRRVMGKEIKFLLHFVKESKQDESGMPNNRFLAERTGGTYSTLKVQPAELEDSGVYFCASSQDYRQETQYFGPGTRLLVL.

The rearrangement uses TRBV4-1 and TRBJ1-1, with 8 bases fitting TRBD1. CDR1 and CDR2 from the germline V gene are MGHRA and YSYEKL. The CDR3 has 15 amino acids. With 1 base clipped from V and 4 bases from J, the junction kept 5 bases outside the gene matches. For the CDR3, the DNA is TGCGCCAGCAGCCAAGCGTTGACAGGGGCCACTGAAGCTTTCTTT. Amino acid sequence: CASSQALTGATEAFF.

This clonotype has at least ten counts. The chain is built from TRBV13 and TRBJ1-2; TRBD1 might be the D (6 bases). V shed 10 bases and J shed 4 bases, with 19 bases lying between them. The CDR3 has 14 amino acids. Germline CDR1 and CDR2: PRHDT and FYEKMQ (reference sequence). The CDR3 loop is CATAEEGVSYGYTF. The CDR3 region has the DNA TGTGCCACCGCGGAGGAGGGGGTAAGCTATGGCTACACCTTC.

The V and J genes are TRBV4-1 and TRBJ1-1; D remains unclear. V lost 1 base, J lost 1 base, and 10 bases lay in between. Germline CDR1 MGHRA, CDR2 YSYEKL. This CDR3 is built from 15 residues. The CDR3 is CASSQGLVTNTEAFF. The CDR3 nucleotides read TGCGCCAGCAGCCAAGGGCTGGTTACGAACACTGAAGCTTTCTTT.

As for this clonotype: This sequence may be a read error, since a much larger clone differs from it by one base. Here the CDR3 omits its conserved ending phenylalanine or tryptophan, so a read error is the likely source. The chain is built from TRBV12-3 or TRBV12-4 and TRBJ2-3, with D maybe TRBD2 (6 bases). This CDR3 comprises 15 residues. Trimming left V 5 bases short and J 1 base short, with 13 bases between. The CDR3 here is CASSPLGEGTDTQYL. CDR3 nucleotide sequence: TGTGCCAGCAGTCCCCTCGGGGAGGGCACAGATACGCAGTATCTT.

Note on this clonotype: This could be a read error, since a much larger clone is one nucleotide away. The conserved phenylalanine or tryptophan normally closing the CDR3 is absent here, so this likely arose from a read error. V and J are TRBV5-1 and TRBJ2-7; D is ambiguous. This CDR3 is built from 13 residues. The V gene's germline CDR1 is SGHRS and CDR2 YFSETQ. V lost 2 bases, J lost 4 bases, and 10 bases lay in between. The CDR3 sequence is CASSFKADYEQYS. In DNA form, the CDR3 reads TGCGCCAGCAGCTTTAAGGCGGATTACGAGCAGTACTCC.

The genes are TRBV4-1 and TRBJ1-6; TRBD1 matches at 7 bases. The CDR3 has 16 amino acids. V shed 2 bases, J shed 9 bases, and the junction held 10 bases outside the gene matches. Germline-derived CDR1 and CDR2 are MGHRA and YSYEKL. The DNA for the CDR3 is TGCGCCAGCAGCCAAAGGACAGGAGGGGTGAGTTCACCCCTCCACTTT. Protein: CASSQRTGGVSSPLHF.

Comments on this clonotype: With a much larger clone just one base away, this may be a read error. The CDR3 is CASSPGLMGGVEETQYF. The CDR3 DNA reads TGCGCCAGCAGCCCAGGTTTGATGGGAGGGGTGGAAGAGACCCAGTACTTC. The chain carries TRBV4-3 and TRBJ2-5; TRBD2 aligns across 7 bases. From germline, CDR1 is LGHNA and CDR2 YSLEER. V lost 4 bases to trimming and J lost 3 bases; unmatched junction nucleotides: 14. This CDR3 contains 17 residues.

This clonotype was counted ten times or more. This chain links TRBV4-3 with TRBJ2-6; the D gene is possibly TRBD2 (5 bases). Germline V gives CDR1 LGHNA, CDR2 YSLEER. Trimming took off 1 base at V and 0 bases at J, with 19 bases between the two ends. The CDR3 sequence is 20 residues long. The CDR3 sequence is CASSQGRRSRSNSGANVLTF. The CDR3 coding sequence is TGCGCCAGCAGCCAAGGAAGGAGGTCCCGTTCAAACTCTGGGGCCAACGTCCTGACTTTC.

The rearrangement joins TRBV28 to TRBJ2-7; D assignment may be TRBD1 or TRBD2 (5 bases each). Germline loops: CDR1 MDHEN, CDR2 SYDVKM. This CDR3 spans 13 amino acids. The V and J ends lost 6 bases and 8 bases respectively, with 17 bases between them. The CDR3 loop is CASSLGAGTKQYF. DNA for the CDR3: TGTGCCAGCAGCCTCGGTGCAGGGACGAAGCAGTACTTC.

Only a few counts were recorded for this clonotype. The genes are TRBV4-1 and TRBJ2-3; no firm D call. The CDR3 is 13 amino acids. With 0 bases removed from V and 4 bases from J, the gap between germline ends came to 5 bases. Germline V gives CDR1 MGHRA, CDR2 YSYEKL. The CDR3 nucleotides are TGCGCCAGCAGCCAAGAAGTCTCAGATACGCAGTATTTT. Encoded protein: CASSQEVSDTQYF.

The chain uses TRBV6-5 and TRBJ2-2, with 8 positions matching TRBD1. Germline V CDR1 and CDR2: MNHEY, SVGAGI. This CDR3 contains 15 residues. Trimming cost V 6 bases and J 1 base; bases outside gene matches: 4. The CDR3 reads CASSEDRENTGELFF. In DNA, the CDR3 is TGTGCCAGCAGCGAGGACAGGGAGAACACCGGGGAGCTGTTTTTT.

This clonotype was counted ten times or more. This sequence joins TRBV28 and TRBJ1-1, with TRBD1 matching 9 bases. Trimming took 3 bases from V and 8 from J; bases not matched to a gene: 7. The CDR3 length is 14 residues. Germline V gene lookup returns CDR1 MDHEN and CDR2 SYDVKM. The CDR3 DNA sequence: TGTGCCAGCAGTTTTCGGGGACAGGGAGTGGAAGCTTTCTTT. Its protein product is CASSFRGQGVEAFF.

This clonotype showed up many times. This chain links TRBV24-1 with TRBJ2-2; no reliable D call. Trimming took 5 bases from V and 6 from J, leaving 12 bases between them. In germline, CDR1 is KGHDR, CDR2 SFDVKD. The CDR3 runs to 14 residues. The DNA for the CDR3 is TGTGCCACCAGTGCGTCAGTCCTATCCGGGGAGCTGTTTTTT. It translates to CATSASVLSGELFF.

This clonotype has a handful of counts. The CDR3 DNA reads TGTGCCAGCAGTTGGGCGGGGGCGTACACTGAAGCTTTCTTT. Translating it yields CASSWAGAYTEAFF. The genes are TRBV12-3 or TRBV12-4 and TRBJ1-1; weak D call: TRBD1 (6 bases). The CDR3 length is 14 residues. The V and J ends lost 4 bases and 3 bases respectively, with 12 bases between them.

This clonotype was observed a few times. One junction end does not reproduce the germline sequence, and a read error may be involved. The rearrangement joins TRBV29-1 to TRBJ2-5, with 10 bases fitting TRBD1. The CDR3 is 12 residues long. Germline assignment: CDR1 SQVTM and CDR2 ANQGSEA. The DNA of the CDR3 is TGCAGCGTCCTCACCGGGACAGGGGTAGTGCACTTC. Amino acids: CSVLTGTGVVHF. The whole variable domain, filled in from reference TRBV29-1 and TRBJ2-5, reads SAVISQKPSRDICQRGTSLTIQCQVDSQVTMMFWYRQQPGQSLTLIATANQGSEATYESGFVIDKFPISRPNLTFSTLTVSNMSPEDSSIYLCSVLTGTGVVHFGPGTRLLVL.

This clonotype was seen a few times. The V and J genes are TRBV19 and TRBJ2-4, with 9 bases fitting TRBD1. CDR3 length: 15 residues. V was clipped by 5 bases and J by 6 bases; unmatched bases: 8. Germline V gene data show CDR1 as LNHDA and CDR2 as SQIVND (reference sequence). The CDR3 loop reads CASSPGTGKRNIQYF. For the CDR3, the DNA is TGTGCCAGTAGTCCAGGGACAGGGAAAAGAAACATTCAGTACTTC.

About this clonotype itself: A much larger clone differs by one base, so this may be a read error. This chain connects TRBV6-5 to TRBJ2-2; weak D call: TRBD2 (6 bases). The CDR3 consists of 14 residues. Trimming pared 6 bases from V and 10 bases from J, leaving 18 bases between. The germline V gene encodes CDR1 MNHEY and CDR2 SVGAGI. CDR3 sequence (DNA): TGTGCCAGCAGCCCCATCCACGGGAGCGAGGAGCTGTTTTTT. As protein: CASSPIHGSEELFF.

There are a few counts of this clonotype. The rearrangement links TRBV3-1 to TRBJ2-3; 9 nucleotides line up with TRBD2. Germline loops: CDR1 LGHDT, CDR2 YNNKEL (reference sequence). The V and J ends lost 1 base and 2 bases, in that order; junction bases with no gene match: 10. The CDR3 spans 18 residues. CDR3 nucleotide sequence: TGTGCCAGCAGCCAAGCGTTTGCTAGCGGGGACGACACAGATACGCAGTATTTT. The encoded protein is CASSQAFASGDDTDTQYF.

This rearrangement joins TRBV30 to TRBJ1-4; possible D gene TRBD1, 6 bases. V was pared by 3 bases and J by 2 bases, with 13 bases between. This CDR3 has 15 residues. CDR1 and CDR2 from the germline V gene are GTSNPN and SVGIG (reference sequence). The CDR3 protein is CAWRPPGATNEKLFF. The CDR3, as DNA: TGTGCCTGGAGGCCCCCGGGGGCGACTAATGAAAAACTGTTTTTT.

This clonotype was seen a few times. The chain joins TRBV2 to TRBJ1-3, with D unclear. V was cut by 6 bases and J by 0 bases, with 9 bases left in between. This CDR3 comprises 14 residues. The germline gives CDR1 SNHLY, CDR2 FYNNEI. The CDR3 loop is CASRSDYSGNTIYF. DNA for the CDR3: TGTGCCAGCAGGTCAGACTACTCTGGAAACACCATATATTTT.

This clonotype has a count of ten or more. The chain employs TRBV7-3 and TRBJ2-1, with TRBD2 matching 7 bases. The CDR3 is 15 amino acids. The V segment lost 2 bases and the J segment 5 bases; nucleotides outside the gene matches: 6. From germline, CDR1 is SGHTA and CDR2 FQGTGA. The CDR3 bases are TGTGCCAGCAGCTTAGTTAGGCGGGAGAACAATGAGCAGTTCTTC. Residues: CASSLVRRENNEQFF. The full variable domain, completed using reference TRBV7-3 and TRBJ2-1, is GAGVSQTPSNKVTEKGKYVELRCDPISGHTALYWYRQSLGQGPEFLIYFQGTGAADDSGLPNDRFFAVRPEGSVSTLKIQRTERGDSAVYLCASSLVRRENNEQFFGPGTRLTVL.